A single sample is the source of the 23 T cell receptor beta chains below, sequenced in a study of cytomegalovirus exposure and HLA in healthy donors. PCR employed 60 Vbeta and 13 Jbeta primers. The data were produced by immunoSEQ multiplex PCR, yet TCRdb's version contains in-frame clones alone and is incomplete. The sample lists about 110,000 clones, over 70% occurring once. Sequencing input: PBMCs. These receptors all come from a boy younger than 18 in good health and CMV-seronegative.

The chain couples TRBV27 to TRBJ1-2; D is uncertain. V was clipped by 3 bases and J by 8 bases, with 19 bases between them. Germline lookup yields CDR1 MNHEY and CDR2 SMNVEV (reference sequence). This CDR3 spans 15 amino acids. CDR3: CASSFRTPLEGGYTF. The CDR3 DNA follows: TGTGCCAGCAGTTTTAGGACTCCCCTAGAAGGAGGCTACACCTTC.

The rearrangement uses TRBV30 and TRBJ1-3; 7 nucleotides match TRBD1. Germline V gene data show CDR1 as GTSNPN and CDR2 as SVGIG (reference sequence). This CDR3 spans 14 amino acids. The junction had 4 bases not matched to a gene; V was cut back by 2 bases and J by 3 bases. In nucleotides, the CDR3 is TGTGCCTGGAGTCGGGACAGTTTTGGAAACACCATATATTTT. This translates into CAWSRDSFGNTIYF. The full variable domain, completed using reference TRBV30 and TRBJ1-3, is SQTIHQWPATLVQPVGSPLSLECTVEGTSNPNLYWYRQAAGRGLQLLFYSVGIGQISSEVPQNLSASRPQDRQFILSSKKLLLSDSGFYLCAWSRDSFGNTIYFGEGSWLTVV.

In its sample, this clone is medium-sized. The V gene is TRBV29-1, the J gene TRBJ1-4, with D perhaps matching TRBD1 (5 bases). Trimming took 7 bases from V and 4 from J, leaving 7 bases between them. There are 11 residues in the CDR3. Looked up from germline, CDR1 is SQVTM and CDR2 is ANQGSEA. CDR3 coding DNA: TGCAGCGCGGGGGGTAATGAAAAACTGTTTTTT. This sequence encodes CSAGGNEKLFF.

The rearrangement joins TRBV5-4 to TRBJ1-3, with TRBD1 matching 7 bases. The germline CDR1 and CDR2 sequences are SGHNT and YYREEE (reference sequence). With 4 bases clipped from V and 0 bases from J, the junction kept 4 bases outside the gene matches. The CDR3 sequence is 15 residues long. CDR3 loop: CASSPDRSSGNTIYF. The CDR3 DNA follows: TGTGCCAGCAGCCCGGACAGGAGCTCTGGAAACACCATATATTTT.

This chain uses TRBV6-5 with TRBJ1-1; 7 nucleotides align to TRBD1. The CDR3 runs to 14 residues. The junction had 8 bases not matched to a gene; V was cut back by 5 bases and J by 5 bases. Germline CDR1 reads MNHEY; CDR2 reads SVGAGI. CDR3 in amino acids: CASSLRQGFTEAFF. Here the CDR3 DNA reads TGTGCCAGCAGTCTGCGACAGGGTTTTACTGAAGCTTTCTTT.

The V gene is TRBV11-2, the J gene TRBJ1-1; no clear D. The CDR3 spans 13 residues. Trimming cost V 5 bases and J 7 bases, with 14 bases left between them. Per germline, CDR1 SGHAT and CDR2 FQNNGV. The CDR3, as DNA: TGTGCCAGCAGCCGGATCCAGGTGAATGAAGCTTTCTTT. Amino acids: CASSRIQVNEAFF.

V is TRBV15 and J is TRBJ2-7, with 9 bases matching TRBD1. V trimming: 6 bases; J trimming: 5 bases; junction bases outside the gene matches: 11. The CDR3 contains 15 residues. Germline CDR1 LNHNV, CDR2 YYDKDF (reference sequence). The CDR3 reads CATRAGTGFRNEQYF. In DNA, the CDR3 is TGTGCCACCAGAGCCGGGACAGGGTTTCGGAACGAGCAGTACTTC.

This clone was seen only a few times. This rearrangement joins TRBV19 to TRBJ1-5; D unresolved. V dropped 5 bases and J dropped 6 bases, with 14 bases sitting between them. Germline values: CDR1 LNHDA, CDR2 SQIVND (reference sequence). The CDR3 loop spans 14 amino acids. CDR3 in amino acids: CASSSVDWAQPQHF. For the CDR3, the DNA is TGTGCCAGTAGTTCCGTCGATTGGGCTCAGCCCCAGCATTTT.

This rearrangement joins TRBV28 to TRBJ1-4, with TRBD1 as a possible D gene (5 bases). The V end lost 4 bases, the J end lost 4 bases, and 10 bases lay between the germline ends. Germline-derived CDR1 and CDR2 are MDHEN and SYDVKM. This CDR3 region has 14 residues. The CDR3 spells CASSYSDSNEKLFF. For the CDR3, the DNA is TGTGCCAGCAGTTACTCTGACAGTAATGAAAAACTGTTTTTT. Combining the CDR3 with reference TRBV28 and TRBJ1-4 gives the whole variable domain DVKVTQSSRYLVKRTGEKVFLECVQDMDHENMFWYRQDPGLGLRLIYFSYDVKMKEKGDIPEGYSVSREKKERFSLILESASTNQTSMYLCASSYSDSNEKLFFGSGTQLSVL.

This sequence joins TRBV15 and TRBJ2-1; D is undetermined. V dropped 2 bases and J dropped 0 bases, with 11 bases sitting between them. Looked up from germline, CDR1 is LNHNV and CDR2 is YYDKDF (reference sequence). There are 16 residues in the CDR3. The DNA for the CDR3 is TGTGCCACCAGCAGATCGGGTTCTAGCTCCTACAATGAGCAGTTCTTC. Encoded protein: CATSRSGSSSYNEQFF.

This sequence joins TRBV5-1 and TRBJ2-2, with 13 bases identical to TRBD2. This CDR3 has 16 residues. Germline lookup yields CDR1 SGHRS and CDR2 YFSETQ. J lost 4 bases, V lost 2 bases, and 2 bases had no gene match. CDR3 sequence: CASSLGTSGVTGELFF. The CDR3 DNA is TGCGCCAGCAGCTTAGGGACTAGCGGGGTCACCGGGGAGCTGTTTTTT.

This clone has only a few counts. The J gene is TRBJ2-7, the V gene TRBV28, with D possibly TRBD1 on 5 matching bases. The CDR3 runs to 13 residues. V was cut by 8 bases and J by 0 bases, with 11 bases left in between. Germline V gives CDR1 MDHEN, CDR2 SYDVKM. The CDR3 protein is CASRTGTSYEQYF. As DNA, the CDR3 is TGTGCCAGCCGAACAGGAACCTCCTACGAGCAGTACTTC.

Here the CDR3 reads CASSLLGQGDTQPQHF. DNA of the CDR3: TGTGCCAGCAGCTTGTTGGGACAGGGGGACACTCAGCCCCAGCATTTT. J is TRBJ1-5 and V is TRBV5-6; 11 bases are a match to TRBD1. Germline V gene sequence: CDR1 SGHDT, CDR2 YYEEEE. V was pared by 1 base and J by 6 bases, with 6 bases of the junction left unmatched. The CDR3 loop spans 16 amino acids.

The genes are TRBV29-1 and TRBJ2-5, with 7 nucleotides matching TRBD1. The CDR3 covers 14 residues. Germline V lookup: CDR1 SQVTM, CDR2 ANQGSEA. The trim removed 2 bases at V and 5 bases at J, leaving 8 bases unmatched. The DNA for the CDR3 is TGCAGCGTTGAATCGGGAAGGGGGCTTGAGACCCAGTACTTC. Translated: CSVESGRGLETQYF.

This clone has just one count. The V call is TRBV30, the J call TRBJ2-2; tentative D call: TRBD1 (5 bases). This CDR3 is 14 amino acids long. The V gene's germline CDR1 is GTSNPN and CDR2 SVGIG (reference sequence). V was shortened by 5 bases and J by 0 bases, with 10 bases between the two germline ends. CDR3 DNA sequence: TGTGCCTGGTCCCGGACATCGAACACCGGGGAGCTGTTTTTT. Translating it yields CAWSRTSNTGELFF.

The J gene is TRBJ1-2, the V gene TRBV5-6; D unresolved. The germline V gene encodes CDR1 SGHDT and CDR2 YYEEEE. The CDR3 is made up of 14 amino acids. The V and J ends lost 0 bases and 8 bases respectively, with 14 bases between them. In nucleotides, the CDR3 is TGTGCCAGCAGCTTGGGGGGAGGATCGTCAGGCTACACCTTC. Its translation is CASSLGGGSSGYTF.

The chain has TRBV11-2 and TRBJ2-7, with TRBD2 as a possible D gene (5 bases). This CDR3 spans 17 amino acids. Germline V lookup: CDR1 SGHAT, CDR2 FQNNGV. Trimming took 5 bases from V and 0 from J, leaving 20 bases between them. For the CDR3, the DNA is TGTGCCAGCAGCCCGACCAGACCAGAGGGCAGCTCCTACGAGCAGTACTTC. Translation gives CASSPTRPEGSSYEQYF.

The rearrangement uses TRBV7-2 and TRBJ2-7; 9 nucleotides agree with TRBD2. The germline CDR1 and CDR2 sequences are SGHTA and FQGNSA. This CDR3 has 13 amino acids. Germline trimming cut 5 bases from V and 9 bases from J; bases unmatched to any gene: 8. CDR3 amino acids: CASSLPGGGVQYF. In nucleotides, the CDR3 is TGTGCCAGCAGCCTACCCGGCGGGGGGGTGCAGTACTTC.

The genes are TRBV5-6 and TRBJ2-7; 7 bases map to TRBD1. The CDR3 sequence is 15 residues long. The germline gives CDR1 SGHDT, CDR2 YYEEEE. V lost 4 bases and J lost 4; bases outside the gene matches: 11. CDR3 amino acids: CASSEAGTDFYEQYF. CDR3 in DNA: TGTGCCAGCAGCGAGGCCGGGACAGACTTTTACGAGCAGTACTTC.

Only a few counts were recorded for this clone. The chain is built from TRBV7-2 and TRBJ2-5, with D possibly matching TRBD2 (5 bases). Germline loops: CDR1 SGHTA, CDR2 FQGNSA. Deletions cut 1 base from V and 5 bases from J, with 17 bases between. The CDR3 is made up of 16 amino acids. The CDR3, as DNA: TGTGCCAGCAGCTTAGGCTGGGGTGGGGAGTATGAGACCCAGTACTTC. Protein product: CASSLGWGGEYETQYF.

This clone was counted once. The chain recombines TRBV6-6 with TRBJ1-5; D is unclear. V was clipped by 4 bases and J by 4 bases, with 2 bases between them. CDR3 length: 11 amino acids. CDR1 and CDR2 (germline): MNHNY, SVGAGI (reference sequence). The CDR3 bases are TGTGCCAGCAGTTCTAATCAGCCCCAGCATTTT. Translating gives CASSSNQPQHF.

Written as DNA, the CDR3 is TGTGCCAGCAGCAAGACAGGGGTTGAAGCTTTCTTT. This encodes CASSKTGVEAFF. The chain has TRBV9 and TRBJ1-1; 8 bases match TRBD1. V was pared by 4 bases and J by 7 bases, with 3 bases of the junction left unmatched. The V gene's germline CDR1 is SGDLS and CDR2 YYNGEE. The CDR3 consists of 12 residues.

This sequence joins TRBV7-2 and TRBJ2-5; 8 nucleotides match TRBD1. V lost 5 bases and J lost 2; bases outside the gene matches: 7. CDR1 and CDR2 (germline): SGHTA, FQGNSA. The CDR3 consists of 15 residues. The chain's CDR3 is CASSHRGQAQETQYF. DNA of the CDR3: TGTGCCAGCAGCCATAGGGGACAGGCGCAAGAGACCCAGTACTTC.